A selection of T cell receptor beta chains follows, all from one sample in a study of identical twins. TCRdb reprocessed the 5' RACE reads with MiXCR, giving one entry per CDR3 protein. The sample yields about 690,000 distinct CDR3 sequences, 5.5% to 6.5% seen once. Sequencing input: naive T cells sorted from blood. These receptors were collected from a man younger than 35 in good health. Both conserved end residues are part of each CDR3. The order of the fields is V gene, J gene, clone size, D gene, CDR3 DNA, CDR3 protein. D genes are given only for firm matches. Not all rows give a size; the values are once, few, many and, for expanded clones, a class.

V gene: TRBV10-3; J gene: TRBJ2-5; clone size: few; D gene: TRBD1; CDR3 DNA: TGTGCCATCAGACAACAGGGGAAAGAGACCCAGTACTTC; CDR3 protein: CAIRQQGKETQYF
V gene: TRBV4-1; J gene: TRBJ1-1; clone size: many; D gene: TRBD1; CDR3 DNA: TGCGCCAGCAGCCAAGGGGACAGGGGATGGACTGAAGCTTTCTTT; CDR3 protein: CASSQGDRGWTEAFF
V gene: TRBV20-1; J gene: TRBJ2-5; clone size: many; D gene: TRBD2; CDR3 DNA: TGCAGTGCGGAGCGGGAGGGCCGAGTTTTAGAGACCCAGTACTTC; CDR3 protein: CSAEREGRVLETQYF
V gene: TRBV5-1; J gene: TRBJ1-1; clone size: many; D gene: NA; CDR3 DNA: TGCGCCAGCAGCTTGGCCGTATCCGGTGAAGCTTTCTTT; CDR3 protein: CASSLAVSGEAFF
V gene: TRBV7-8; J gene: TRBJ2-3; clone size: NA; D gene: NA; CDR3 DNA: TGTGCCAGCAGCTTAATCGGGGCGGGCGCTAGCACAGATACGCAGTATTTT; CDR3 protein: CASSLIGAGASTDTQYF
V gene: TRBV12-3/TRBV12-4; J gene: TRBJ2-6; clone size: few; D gene: NA; CDR3 DNA: TGTGCCAGCACTGTCCGGGCACCTCTCTCTGGGGCCAACGTCCTGACTTTC; CDR3 protein: CASTVRAPLSGANVLTF
V gene: TRBV5-1; J gene: TRBJ1-2; clone size: many; D gene: NA; CDR3 DNA: TGCGCCAGCAGCCAGACAGCCGCGGAGGGTGGCTACACCTTC; CDR3 protein: CASSQTAAEGGYTF
V gene: TRBV20-1; J gene: TRBJ2-7; clone size: NA; D gene: TRBD1; CDR3 DNA: TGCAGTGCTAGAGCGACAGGGCTGAGGCAGTACTTC; CDR3 protein: CSARATGLRQYF
V gene: TRBV5-1; J gene: TRBJ2-1; clone size: many; D gene: NA; CDR3 DNA: TGCGCCAGCAGCTTGGTGGGGGCGAACAATGAGCAGTTCTTC; CDR3 protein: CASSLVGANNEQFF
V gene: TRBV5-1; J gene: TRBJ2-1; clone size: few; D gene: NA; CDR3 DNA: TGCGCCAGCAGCTCTTCACCCAGTTGGGATGAGCAGTTCTTC; CDR3 protein: CASSSSPSWDEQFF
V gene: TRBV12-3/TRBV12-4; J gene: TRBJ2-1; clone size: many; D gene: TRBD1; CDR3 DNA: TGTGCCAGCAGTCGACATACAGGGGTTTCTCCACATGAGCAGTTCTTC; CDR3 protein: CASSRHTGVSPHEQFF
V gene: TRBV7-9; J gene: TRBJ2-7; clone size: many; D gene: NA; CDR3 DNA: TGTGCCAGCAGCCCAGAGGTGGGCACCTACGAGCAGTACTTC; CDR3 protein: CASSPEVGTYEQYF
V gene: TRBV7-2; J gene: TRBJ2-7; clone size: few; D gene: TRBD2; CDR3 DNA: TGTGCCAGCAGCTTCGGACTAGCGGGAGCCGCCTACGAGCAGTACTTC; CDR3 protein: CASSFGLAGAAYEQYF
V gene: TRBV7-2; J gene: TRBJ1-5; clone size: many; D gene: NA; CDR3 DNA: TGTGCCAGCAGCTTAGGGTTCGGGCAGCCCCAGCATTTT; CDR3 protein: CASSLGFGQPQHF
V gene: TRBV25-1; J gene: TRBJ1-1; clone size: few; D gene: NA; CDR3 DNA: TGTGCCAGCAGTGAATCGAGGGGGTCCGACACTGAAGCTTTCTTT; CDR3 protein: CASSESRGSDTEAFF
V gene: TRBV29-1; J gene: TRBJ2-1; clone size: many; D gene: NA; CDR3 DNA: TGCAGCGTAACCGGGACTGGCAACAATGAGCAGTTCTTC; CDR3 protein: CSVTGTGNNEQFF
V gene: TRBV7-9; J gene: TRBJ2-1; clone size: NA; D gene: NA; CDR3 DNA: TGTGCCAGCAGCTTGGCCGGGACACCCTACAATGAGCAGTTCTTC; CDR3 protein: CASSLAGTPYNEQFF
V gene: TRBV9; J gene: TRBJ2-1; clone size: few; D gene: NA; CDR3 DNA: TGTGCCAGCAGCGTAGAGGCAGCGGAGAGCTCCTACAATGAGCAGTTCTTC; CDR3 protein: CASSVEAAESSYNEQFF
V gene: TRBV28; J gene: TRBJ2-4; clone size: many; D gene: NA; CDR3 DNA: TGTGCCAGCACTATGCTAGCAGAGGTAGCCAAAAACATTCAGTACTTC; CDR3 protein: CASTMLAEVAKNIQYF
V gene: TRBV5-1; J gene: TRBJ2-5; clone size: many; D gene: NA; CDR3 DNA: TGCGCCAGCAGCTTGAATGTTGGAGAGACCCAGTACTTC; CDR3 protein: CASSLNVGETQYF
V gene: TRBV13; J gene: TRBJ2-3; clone size: few; D gene: NA; CDR3 DNA: TGTGCCAGCAGCTTTTGGCAACAGGACACAGATACGCAGTATTTT; CDR3 protein: CASSFWQQDTDTQYF
V gene: TRBV12-3/TRBV12-4; J gene: TRBJ1-5; clone size: NA; D gene: NA; CDR3 DNA: TGTGCCAGCAGTTCCCACAGGAACAATCAGCCCCAGCATTTT; CDR3 protein: CASSSHRNNQPQHF
V gene: TRBV4-3; J gene: TRBJ1-4; clone size: many; D gene: NA; CDR3 DNA: TGCGCCAGCAGCCAAGATTTACCCTCCAGTAATGAAAAACTGTTTTTT; CDR3 protein: CASSQDLPSSNEKLFF
V gene: TRBV7-2; J gene: TRBJ2-7; clone size: NA; D gene: TRBD1; CDR3 DNA: TGTGCCAGCAGCCCCGACAGGGGATCGTTCTACGAGCAGTACTTC; CDR3 protein: CASSPDRGSFYEQYF
V gene: TRBV11-1; J gene: TRBJ2-4; clone size: NA; D gene: TRBD2; CDR3 DNA: TGTGCCAGCAGCGACGCGGCGGAGGTAGCGGGTCCAGTCAAAAACATTCAGTACTTC; CDR3 protein: CASSDAAEVAGPVKNIQYF
V gene: TRBV6-2/TRBV6-3; J gene: TRBJ2-5; clone size: few; D gene: NA; CDR3 DNA: TGTGCCAGTAGGGCCCTAGGATGGGAGACCCAGTACTTC; CDR3 protein: CASRALGWETQYF
V gene: TRBV11-2; J gene: TRBJ2-5; clone size: NA; D gene: NA; CDR3 DNA: TGTGCCAGCAGCCCCGGACCTACGGAGAATCAAGAGACCCAGTACTTC; CDR3 protein: CASSPGPTENQETQYF
V gene: TRBV7-8; J gene: TRBJ2-4; clone size: few; D gene: TRBD1; CDR3 DNA: TGTGCCAGCAGCTTTTCAGGGGGCAAGGACATTCAGTACTTC; CDR3 protein: CASSFSGGKDIQYF
V gene: TRBV12-3/TRBV12-4; J gene: TRBJ1-2; clone size: few; D gene: NA; CDR3 DNA: TGTGCCAGCAGGCGTGGGGAAGCTAACTATGGCTACACCTTC; CDR3 protein: CASRRGEANYGYTF
V gene: TRBV10-3; J gene: TRBJ2-3; clone size: many; D gene: TRBD2; CDR3 DNA: TGTGCCATCGCGGGACTAGTAACAGATACGCAGTATTTT; CDR3 protein: CAIAGLVTDTQYF
V gene: TRBV5-1; J gene: TRBJ1-2; clone size: NA; D gene: TRBD1; CDR3 DNA: TGCGCCAGCAGCACCCTAGGACAGGGGATAGATGGCTACACCTTC; CDR3 protein: CASSTLGQGIDGYTF
V gene: TRBV5-6; J gene: TRBJ2-7; clone size: many; D gene: TRBD2; CDR3 DNA: TGTGCCAGCAATTTAGCGGGCGGATCCTACGAGCAGTACTTC; CDR3 protein: CASNLAGGSYEQYF